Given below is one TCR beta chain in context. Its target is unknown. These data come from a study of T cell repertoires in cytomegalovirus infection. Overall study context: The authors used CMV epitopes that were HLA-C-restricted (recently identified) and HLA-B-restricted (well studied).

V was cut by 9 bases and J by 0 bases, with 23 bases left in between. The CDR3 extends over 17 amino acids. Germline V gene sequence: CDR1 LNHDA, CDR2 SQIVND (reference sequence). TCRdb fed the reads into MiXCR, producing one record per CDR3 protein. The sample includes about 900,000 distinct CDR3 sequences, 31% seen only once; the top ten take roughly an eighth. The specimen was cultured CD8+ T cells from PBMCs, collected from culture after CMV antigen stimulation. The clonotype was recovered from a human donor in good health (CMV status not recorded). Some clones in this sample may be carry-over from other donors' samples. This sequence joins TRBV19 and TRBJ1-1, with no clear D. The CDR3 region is CASKARIKGSMNTEAFF. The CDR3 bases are TGTGCCAGCAAAGCCCGGATCAAGGGCTCCATGAACACTGAAGCTTTCTTT.